A single sample is the source of the 5 T cell receptor beta chains below, sequenced in a study of a mutant IDH1 vaccine in newly diagnosed glioma. Regarding time point: baseline, week 1 (first vaccination visit). The treatment was: pre-vaccination baseline after standard-of-care therapy. Measured with immunoSEQ multiplex PCR; TCRdb has only the in-frame clones, and not every one. The table has about 92,000 clones, about four fifths seen once. Sequences were derived from PBMCs, sampled from a glioma patient treated with radiotherapy, temozolomide or both. The receptors shown here come from a man in his forties or fifties with glioma.

V is TRBV7-2 and J is TRBJ1-3, with D unresolved. V lost 3 bases and J lost 2, with 17 bases in between. This CDR3 has 17 residues. Germline CDR1 is SGHTA and CDR2 is FQGNSA. The CDR3 here is CASSFFTDLLPGNTIYF. CDR3 nucleotides: TGTGCCAGCAGCTTTTTTACCGATTTGTTGCCTGGAAACACCATATATTTT.

Note on this clone: A junction end diverges from the germline sequence, so it may reflect a read error. The CDR3 here is CASSRSGTGFVF. The CDR3 DNA sequence: TGTGCCAGCAGTCGGTCCGGGACAGGGTTTGTTTTT. The V gene is TRBV5-4, the J gene TRBJ1-5; 9 nucleotides align to TRBD1. CDR3 size: 12 residues. In germline, CDR1 is SGHNT, CDR2 YYREEE (reference sequence).

This sequence joins TRBV10-3 and TRBJ2-3; 7 nucleotides line up with TRBD1. This CDR3 comprises 14 residues. Losses at the gene ends were 4 bases for V and 1 base for J; bases not matched to a gene: 2. CDR1 is ENHRY and CDR2 is SYGVKD in the germline V gene. In DNA form, the CDR3 reads TGTGCCATCAGTGTAACAGGGGGCACAGATACGCAGTATTTT. Its protein is CAISVTGGTDTQYF.

V is TRBV7-6 and J is TRBJ1-1, with D perhaps TRBD1 (5 bases). Germline V CDR1 and CDR2: SGHVS, FNYEAQ. CDR3 length: 15 residues. Trimming left V 1 base short and J 0 bases short, with 9 bases between. The CDR3 spells CASSLGSGVNTEAFF. CDR3 sequence (DNA): TGTGCCAGCAGCTTAGGGTCGGGGGTGAACACTGAAGCTTTCTTT.

The chain uses TRBV29-1 and TRBJ2-2; D ambiguous. This CDR3 contains 14 residues. Trimming stripped 4 bases from V and 3 bases from J, with 12 bases between. Germline V CDR1 and CDR2: SQVTM, ANQGSEA. The CDR3 region has the DNA TGCAGCGTTGCATGGACCACTTACACCGGGGAGCTGTTTTTT. It yields the protein CSVAWTTYTGELFF.